This T cell receptor (beta chain) was captured in a study of regulatory T cells in long-lasting Graves disease (dated by TCRdb to the early 2020s). General notes on the study: Antithyroid drugs had been taken for less than 3 months by newly diagnosed Graves' disease patients. This study used TCR sequencing and RNA sequencing of peripheral blood to compare persistent Graves' disease patients against newly diagnosed Graves' disease patients. The study was conducted in China and was registered as a clinical trial. A total of roughly 35 samples underwent TCR sequencing: about 13 from persistent and roughly 20 from newly diagnosed Graves' disease patients.

Library creation used multiplex PCR. Sequencing took place on an Illumina HiSeq 4000. CDR3 regions were amplified by Arm-PCR with iRepertoire HTBI primers to construct TCR beta libraries. Gel purification was performed on PCR products prior to sequencing. From the authors' description of their analysis: A total of roughly 58 TRBV and 14 TRBJ segments were identified across samples and were used for gene usage analysis of CDR3 amino acid clonotypes. COPE and FqMerger were used to merge filtered high-quality paired reads into contigs. Contigs were aligned with BLAST to IMGT TRBV, TRBD and TRBJ reference genes, and CDR3 was defined per IMGT. Any clonotype with a frequency above 0.1% was counted as a highly expanded clone. Repertoire diversity was measured by Shannon entropy, and V-J evenness by the Gini coefficient. A clonotype found in more than one individual was treated as public. TCRdb reprocessing: public reads trimmed at Q25 with fastp, clones called with MiXCR, in-frame beta chains kept. Here each entry gathers all rows of one CDR3 protein and keeps the most common genes and DNA. TCRdb, rather than the study authors, made the V and J calls. The sample table lists about 440,000 distinct CDR3 sequences, more than 12% of them with a count of one. 15% to 20% of the sample belongs to the ten largest clones.

The CDR3 contains 14 residues, cysteine and phenylalanine counted. Of all the DNA, just the CDR3 is kept, 42 bases in frame from base 1. The germline V end is reduced by 8 bases and the J end by 11 bases; junction bases left unmatched: 14. CDR1 SEHNR and CDR2 FQNEAQ were looked up in the germline V gene (reference sequence). Of note for this clonotype: Its specific antigen is unknown. No base-level quality is on record; no much larger clone is a single base apart.

This sample's time point label indicates: newly diagnosed GD, antithyroid drugs for less than 3 months. For both TCR sequencing and RNA sequencing, RNA was extracted from PBMCs using TRIzol. The diagnosis of Graves' disease was made according to American Thyroid Association guidelines. Recruitment of patients was carried out at an endocrinology department in Xi'an, China. From each patient, nine milliliters of peripheral blood was collected into an EDTA anticoagulant tube. Ficoll Paque Plus density gradient separation was used to isolate PBMCs, and no further T cell sorting was performed. An Agilent 2100 Bioanalyzer and agarose gel were used to assess RNA quality, and a NanoDrop 2000 was used to measure RNA concentration. Broader findings and caveats from the paper: A larger number of public clonotypes was shared among persistent patients (over 2,500) than among newly diagnosed patients (around 870). Only the TCR beta chain was sequenced and analyzed. Persistent disease showed preferential use of TRBV28, TRBJ1-2 and TRBJ2-5, whereas newly diagnosed disease favored TRBV20-1 and TRBJ2-1. As a limitation, the authors acknowledged that the small sample size may reduce accuracy. Persistent Graves' disease patients showed lower TCR Shannon entropy and fewer highly expanded clones than newly diagnosed patients, suggesting clonal expansion. Peripheral blood alone was examined, since thyroid tissue, which constituted the primary lesion, could not be accessed.

These same records also appear under a second study, on T cells in Graves' hyperthyroidism and ophthalmopathy. As described in the second report: Graves' hyperthyroidism was defined as stable when no progression to ophthalmopathy occurred over 18 months of follow-up. Hyperthyroidism patients were newly diagnosed, had a disease duration of under 2 months, and were aged 18 to 65 years. Any patient with an uncontrolled infection, another autoimmune disease, pregnancy or lactation was excluded. Diagnoses relied on clinical symptoms, serum thyroxine and TRAb, thyroid ultrasound and orbital computed tomography. The first round of RT-PCR for the TCR CDR3 was performed with the HTBI primer set and the Qiagen OneStep RT-PCR kit. Most expanded thyroid clonotypes (frequency above 0.001) were also found in blood, which suggests that blood repertoires may mirror thyroid immune responses. Ophthalmopathy was separated from stable hyperthyroidism by a 13 V-J signature model, with around 90% sensitivity and about 81% specificity obtained in cross-validation and 80%/75% obtained in testing. During validation, the model predicted progression to ophthalmopathy a median of about 5.9 months ahead of onset, with just under 71% sensitivity and 72.22% specificity. To identify TCR V-J signatures that set the groups apart, the researchers used a discovery cohort of approximately 98 patients, made up of under 50 with Graves' ophthalmopathy and some 55 with stable Graves' hyperthyroidism. An independent validation cohort of 18 to 20 hyperthyroidism patients and roughly 16 patients who later progressed to ophthalmopathy tested prospective prediction of ophthalmopathy. For training and testing, the 100 or so patients in the discovery cohort were randomly divided in a 7:3 ratio. In addition, the study compared T-cell repertoires in thyroid tissue and in blood from a handful of Graves' hyperthyroidism patients. Following sampling, methimazole starting at 30 mg daily was given to hyperthyroidism patients, and high-dose intravenous methylprednisolone was given to ophthalmopathy patients. The libraries were constructed in a second round of multiplex PCR and then size-selected and purified. Sequencing of the libraries was done on an Illumina HiSeq2000 using paired-end 100 bp reads. Raw data were processed with SOAPnuke, discarding reads with adapters, uncalled bases, mean Phred below 15, or no exact constant-primer or identifier match. High-quality paired reads were merged using COPE v1.2.5, and each unique nucleotide sequence was defined as a clonotype. MiTCR v1.1 was used to align clonotypes to the IMGT TRBV, TRBD and TRBJ reference segments. Analysis was restricted to V-J combinations with a frequency above 0.0001, which covered just over 98% of repertoires. The TCS score was defined as F50 (clonal expansion) divided by E x V (chaos), with BLOSUM62-based TCRdist calculated between CDR3 peptides within each V-J. Welch's t-statistics and random forest reduced roughly 500 V-J features to 13, which were used in a naive Bayes classifier (R e1071). No statistical method was used to set the sample size in advance, and investigators knew the group allocation. The paper reports TCR Vbeta CDR3 sequencing of about 140 peripheral blood samples: fewer than 50 ophthalmopathy, over 70 hyperthyroidism and around 17 progressor patients.

The source of this sequence is a woman aged 25 to 39 with Graves disease. Donor details come from another sample of the same person, matched by shared clones. The specimen comprised peripheral blood mononuclear cells (PBMCs), sampled at new diagnosis, from a patient treated with antithyroid drugs. The chain couples TRBV7-9 to TRBJ2-3; 9 bases in between match TRBD2. The DNA is TGTGCCAGCGGCGTTAAAGCTAGCGGGATAGTGCAGTATTTT. It encodes CASGVKASGIVQYF.